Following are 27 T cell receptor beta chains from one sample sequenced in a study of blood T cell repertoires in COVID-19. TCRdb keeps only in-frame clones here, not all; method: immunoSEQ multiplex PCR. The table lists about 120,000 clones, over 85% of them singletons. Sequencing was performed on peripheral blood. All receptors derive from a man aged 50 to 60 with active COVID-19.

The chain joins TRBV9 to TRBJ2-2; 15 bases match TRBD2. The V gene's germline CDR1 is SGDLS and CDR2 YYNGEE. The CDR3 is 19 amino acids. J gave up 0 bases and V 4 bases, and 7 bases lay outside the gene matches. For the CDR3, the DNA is TGTGCCAGCAGCTTACGGACTAGCGGGGGGGCTACGAACACCGGGGAGCTGTTTTTT. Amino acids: CASSLRTSGGATNTGELFF.

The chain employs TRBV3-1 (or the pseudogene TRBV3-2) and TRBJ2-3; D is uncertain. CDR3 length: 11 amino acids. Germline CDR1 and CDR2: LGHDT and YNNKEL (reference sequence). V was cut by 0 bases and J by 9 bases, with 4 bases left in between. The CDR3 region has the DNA TGTGCCAGCAGCCAAGACCAGACGCAGTATTTT. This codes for CASSQDQTQYF.

CDR3: CASSLRGGFIYEQYV. In nucleotides, the CDR3 is TGTGCCAGCAGCTTAAGAGGGGGCTTCATCTACGAGCAGTACGTC. The chain combines TRBV5-6 with TRBJ2-7, with 7 bases fitting TRBD1. Germline assignment: CDR1 SGHDT and CDR2 YYEEEE. The CDR3 runs to 15 residues. With V trimmed by 2 bases and J by 3 bases, 8 bases remained unmatched.

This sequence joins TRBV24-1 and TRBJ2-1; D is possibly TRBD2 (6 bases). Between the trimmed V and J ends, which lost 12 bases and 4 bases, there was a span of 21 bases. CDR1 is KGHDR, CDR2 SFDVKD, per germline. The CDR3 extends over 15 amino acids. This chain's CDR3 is CAAGRTGTLYNEQFF. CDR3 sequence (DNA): TGTGCCGCTGGGAGGACCGGGACTTTATACAATGAGCAGTTCTTC.

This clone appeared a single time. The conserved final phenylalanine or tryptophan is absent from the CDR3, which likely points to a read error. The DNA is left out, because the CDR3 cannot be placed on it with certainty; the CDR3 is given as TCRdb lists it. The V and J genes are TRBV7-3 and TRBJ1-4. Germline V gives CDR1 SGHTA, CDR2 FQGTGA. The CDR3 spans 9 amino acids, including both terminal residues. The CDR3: CASSFCGED.

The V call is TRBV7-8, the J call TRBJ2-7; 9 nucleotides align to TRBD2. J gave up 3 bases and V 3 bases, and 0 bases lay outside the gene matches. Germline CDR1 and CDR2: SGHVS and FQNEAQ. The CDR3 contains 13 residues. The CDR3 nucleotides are TGTGCCAGCAGCTTGACTAGCGGCTACGAGCAGTACTTC. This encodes CASSLTSGYEQYF.

The CDR3 bases are TGTGCCAGCAGCTCGGACTCGAGACTCACCTACGAGCAGTACTTC. Residues: CASSSDSRLTYEQYF. This chain links TRBV7-8 with TRBJ2-7, with a weak D call TRBD2 (5 bases). The V end was cut by 4 bases, the J end by 2 bases, with 15 bases between. CDR3 size: 15 residues. Germline V gene sequence: CDR1 SGHVS, CDR2 FQNEAQ.

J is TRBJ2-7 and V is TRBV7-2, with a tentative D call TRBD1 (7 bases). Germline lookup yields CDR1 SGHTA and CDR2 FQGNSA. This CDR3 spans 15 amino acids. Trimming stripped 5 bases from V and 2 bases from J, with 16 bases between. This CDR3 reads CASSTWTGGAYEQYV. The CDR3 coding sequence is TGTGCCAGCAGCACCTGGACAGGAGGGGCCTACGAGCAGTACGTC.

The CDR3 bases are TGCAGCGTTGGCCTAGCGGGCAAAACCCCGAACACCGGGGAGCTGTTTTTT. Translation: CSVGLAGKTPNTGELFF. The chain couples TRBV29-1 to TRBJ2-2, with 8 bases identical to TRBD2. This CDR3 is built from 17 residues. In germline, CDR1 is SQVTM, CDR2 ANQGSEA. V gave up 4 bases and J gave up 0 bases; unmatched junction bases: 10.

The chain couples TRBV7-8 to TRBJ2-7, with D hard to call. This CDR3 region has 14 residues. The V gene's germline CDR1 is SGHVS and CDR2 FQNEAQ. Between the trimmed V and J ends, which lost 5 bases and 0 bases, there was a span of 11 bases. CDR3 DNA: TGTGCCAGCAGCGGATCACGGAGCTCCTACGAGCAGTACGTC. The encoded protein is CASSGSRSSYEQYV.

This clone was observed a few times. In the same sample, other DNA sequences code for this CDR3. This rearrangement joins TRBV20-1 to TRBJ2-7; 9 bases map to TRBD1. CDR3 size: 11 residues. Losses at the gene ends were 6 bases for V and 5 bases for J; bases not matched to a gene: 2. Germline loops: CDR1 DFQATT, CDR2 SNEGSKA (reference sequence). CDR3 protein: CSAGQGNEQYF. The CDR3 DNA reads TGCAGTGCGGGACAGGGCAACGAGCAGTACTTC.

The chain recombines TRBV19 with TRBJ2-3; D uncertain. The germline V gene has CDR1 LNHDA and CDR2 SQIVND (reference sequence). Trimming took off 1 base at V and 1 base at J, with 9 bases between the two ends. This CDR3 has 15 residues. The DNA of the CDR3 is TGTGCCAGTAGTATAGTCAGAGAGGGCACAGATACGCAGTATTTT. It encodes CASSIVREGTDTQYF.

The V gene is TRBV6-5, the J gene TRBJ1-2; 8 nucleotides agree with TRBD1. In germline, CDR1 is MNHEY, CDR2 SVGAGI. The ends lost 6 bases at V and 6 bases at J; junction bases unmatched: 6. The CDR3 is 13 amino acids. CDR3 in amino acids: CASREMTGDGYTF. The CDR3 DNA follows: TGTGCCAGCAGGGAGATGACAGGGGATGGCTACACCTTC.

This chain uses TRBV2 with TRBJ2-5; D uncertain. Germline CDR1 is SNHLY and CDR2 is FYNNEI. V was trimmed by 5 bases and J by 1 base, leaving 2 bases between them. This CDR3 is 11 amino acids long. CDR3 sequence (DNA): TGTGCCAGCAGTCTCCAAGAGACCCAGTACTTC. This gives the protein CASSLQETQYF. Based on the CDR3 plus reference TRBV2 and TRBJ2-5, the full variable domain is EPEVTQTPSHQVTQMGQEVILRCVPISNHLYFYWYRQILGQKVEFLVSFYNNEISEKSEIFDDQFSVERPDGSNFTLKIRSTKLEDSAMYFCASSLQETQYFGPGTRLLVL.

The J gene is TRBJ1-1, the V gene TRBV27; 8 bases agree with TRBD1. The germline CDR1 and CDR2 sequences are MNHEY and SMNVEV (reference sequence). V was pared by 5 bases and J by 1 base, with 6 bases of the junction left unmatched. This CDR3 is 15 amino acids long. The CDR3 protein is CASSPHGTGNTEAFF. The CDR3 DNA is TGTGCCAGCAGTCCCCACGGGACAGGGAACACTGAAGCTTTCTTT.

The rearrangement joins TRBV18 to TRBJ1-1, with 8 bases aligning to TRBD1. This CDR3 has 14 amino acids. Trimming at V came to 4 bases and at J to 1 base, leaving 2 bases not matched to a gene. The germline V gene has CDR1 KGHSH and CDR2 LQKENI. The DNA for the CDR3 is TGTGCCAGCTCACACGGACAGGGGAACACTGAAGCTTTCTTT. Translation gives CASSHGQGNTEAFF.

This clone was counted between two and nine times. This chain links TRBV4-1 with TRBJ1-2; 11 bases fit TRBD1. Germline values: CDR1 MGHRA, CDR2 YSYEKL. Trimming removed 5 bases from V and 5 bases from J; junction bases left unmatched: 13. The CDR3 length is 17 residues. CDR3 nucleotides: TGCGCCAGCAGCTCACTAACCCGGGACAGGGGGGAGTATGGCTACACCTTC. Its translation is CASSSLTRDRGEYGYTF.

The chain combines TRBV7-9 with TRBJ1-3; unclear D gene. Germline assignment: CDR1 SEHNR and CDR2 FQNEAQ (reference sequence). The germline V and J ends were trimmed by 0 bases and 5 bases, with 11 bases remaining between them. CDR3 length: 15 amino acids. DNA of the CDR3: TGTGCCAGCAGCTTAGCTACTGGGCAGCGAAACACCATATATTTT. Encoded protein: CASSLATGQRNTIYF.

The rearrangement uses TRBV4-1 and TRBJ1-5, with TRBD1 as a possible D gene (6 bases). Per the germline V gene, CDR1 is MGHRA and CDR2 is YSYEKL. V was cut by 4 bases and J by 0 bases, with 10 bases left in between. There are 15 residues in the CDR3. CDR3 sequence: CASSLRQASNQPQHF. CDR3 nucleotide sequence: TGCGCCAGCAGCCTTAGACAGGCTAGCAATCAGCCCCAGCATTTT.

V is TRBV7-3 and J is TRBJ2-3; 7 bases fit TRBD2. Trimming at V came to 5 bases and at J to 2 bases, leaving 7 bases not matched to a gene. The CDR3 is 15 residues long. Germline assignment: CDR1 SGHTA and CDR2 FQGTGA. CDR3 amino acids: CASSPGGTFTDTQYF. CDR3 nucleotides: TGTGCCAGCAGCCCCGGGGGGACCTTCACAGATACGCAGTATTTT.

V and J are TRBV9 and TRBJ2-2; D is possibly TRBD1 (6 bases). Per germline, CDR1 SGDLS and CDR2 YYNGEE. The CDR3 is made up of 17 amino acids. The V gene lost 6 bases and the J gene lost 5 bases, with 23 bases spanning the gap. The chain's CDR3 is CASTPPRDTSDTGELFF. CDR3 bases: TGTGCCAGCACCCCGCCCCGGGACACTTCAGATACCGGGGAGCTGTTTTTT.

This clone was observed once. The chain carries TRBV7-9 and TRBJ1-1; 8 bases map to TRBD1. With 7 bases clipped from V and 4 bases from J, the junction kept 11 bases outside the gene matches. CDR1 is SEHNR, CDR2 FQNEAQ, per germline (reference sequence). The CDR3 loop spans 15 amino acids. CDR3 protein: CASIGTGTSFTEAFF. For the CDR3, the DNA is TGTGCCAGCATTGGGACAGGAACTTCTTTCACTGAAGCTTTCTTT. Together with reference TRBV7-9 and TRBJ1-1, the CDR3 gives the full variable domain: DTGVSQNPRHKITKRGQNVTFRCDPISEHNRLYWYRQTLGQGPEFLTYFQNEAQLEKSRLLSDRFSAERPKGSFSTLEIQRTEQGDSAMYLCASIGTGTSFTEAFFGQGTRLTVV.

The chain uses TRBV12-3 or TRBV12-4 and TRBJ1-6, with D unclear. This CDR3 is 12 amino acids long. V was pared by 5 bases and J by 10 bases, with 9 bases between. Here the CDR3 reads CASSTLNSPLHF. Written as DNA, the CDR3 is TGTGCCAGCAGTACTCTAAACTCACCCCTCCACTTT.

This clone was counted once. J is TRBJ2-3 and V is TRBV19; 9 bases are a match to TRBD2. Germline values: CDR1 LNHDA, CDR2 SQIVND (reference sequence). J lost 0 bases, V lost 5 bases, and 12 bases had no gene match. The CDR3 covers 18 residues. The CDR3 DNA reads TGTGCCAGTAGTTCCGGACTAGCGTCTTTTACTAGCACAGATACGCAGTATTTT. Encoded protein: CASSSGLASFTSTDTQYF.

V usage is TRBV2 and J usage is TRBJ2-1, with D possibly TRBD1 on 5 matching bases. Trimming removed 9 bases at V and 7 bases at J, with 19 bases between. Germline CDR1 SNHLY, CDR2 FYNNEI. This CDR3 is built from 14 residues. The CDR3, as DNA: TGTGCCAGTGAGGTGTTGGCAGGGAAGAATGAGCAGTTCTTC. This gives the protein CASEVLAGKNEQFF.

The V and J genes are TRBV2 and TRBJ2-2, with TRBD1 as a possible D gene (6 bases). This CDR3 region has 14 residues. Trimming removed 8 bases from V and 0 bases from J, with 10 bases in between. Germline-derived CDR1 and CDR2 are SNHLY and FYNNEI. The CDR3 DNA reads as TGTGCCAGCGCCGCAGGGGCGAACACCGGGGAGCTGTTTTTT. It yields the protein CASAAGANTGELFF.

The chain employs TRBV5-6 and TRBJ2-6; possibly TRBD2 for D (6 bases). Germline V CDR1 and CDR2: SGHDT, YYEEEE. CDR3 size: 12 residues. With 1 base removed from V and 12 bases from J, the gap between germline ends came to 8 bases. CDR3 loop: CASSLWDSVLTF. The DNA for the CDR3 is TGTGCCAGCAGCTTGTGGGACTCCGTCCTGACTTTC.